This T cell receptor beta chain was sequenced in a study of T cells after yellow fever vaccination. This clonotype came up a few times. From germline, CDR1 is SNHLY and CDR2 FYNNEI. CDR3 length equals 18 residues. The germline V and J ends were trimmed by 7 bases and 0 bases, with 19 bases remaining between them. From the 5' RACE reads, TCRdb called clonotypes with MiXCR, one entry per CDR3 protein. The sample records about 130,000 distinct CDR3 sequences, about 7% being singletons. Sequenced material: CD4+ T cells sorted from PBMCs, taken approximately 11 days after the first yellow fever vaccination. J is TRBJ2-6 and V is TRBV2; TRBD2 might be the D (6 bases). The TCR originated in a man younger than 35 who received the YFV17D yellow fever vaccine. CDR3 DNA sequence: TGTGCCAGCACCCCGGGCAGCGTCGGGAGCTCTGGGGCCAACGTCCTGACTTTC. It specifies CASTPGSVGSSGANVLTF.